These T cell receptor beta chains were read from a single sample in a study of blood T cell repertoires in COVID-19. Some clones are missing from TCRdb's copy, which holds only in-frame ones; the method was immunoSEQ multiplex PCR. The sample holds roughly 500,000 clones, 70% to 90% seen once. Sequenced material: PBMCs or T cells enriched from blood (not recorded which). The source is a woman aged 40 to 50 who had recovered from COVID-19. Both conserved end residues are part of each CDR3. D genes are given only for firm matches. Expanded clones are given a class, and other clones once, few, many or no size at all.

V gene	J gene	D gene	clone size	CDR3 DNA	CDR3 protein
TRBV5-4	TRBJ1-6	-	few	TGTGCCAGCAGCTTGGATGGGGGCTTGGGGTCACCCCTCCACTTT	CASSLDGGLGSPLHF
TRBV6-4	TRBJ1-1	-	-	TGTGCCAGCAGGCCGACTATAAACACTGAAGCTTTCTTT	CASRPTINTEAFF
TRBV2	TRBJ1-2	TRBD1	-	TGTGCCAGCGAAGGGCCCGGGACAGGCGGTGGTGGCTACACCTTC	CASEGPGTGGGGYTF
TRBV7-8	TRBJ2-3	TRBD2	-	TGTGCCAGCAGCCTCGGGAGGTCCACAGATACGCAGTATTTT	CASSLGRSTDTQYF
TRBV4-1	TRBJ1-1	-	-	TGCGCCAGCAGCCTCCTAGGGGTCATTAACACTGAAGCTTTCTTT	CASSLLGVINTEAFF
TRBV5-1	TRBJ1-6	-	-	TGCGCCAGCAGCTTGGGCCCGACTGAGGATTCACCCCTCCACTTT	CASSLGPTEDSPLHF
TRBV27	TRBJ2-7	TRBD1	-	TGTGCCAGCAGCTTGACAGGGTTTAGAGGGGAGCAGTACTTC	CASSLTGFRGEQYF
TRBV5-6	TRBJ2-1	TRBD2	once	TGTGCCAGCAGCCTGGGGACTAGCAATGAGCAGTTCTTC	CASSLGTSNEQFF
TRBV7-2	TRBJ2-3	TRBD1	-	TGTGCCAGCAGCTCGACAGGGGGTCCTAGCACAGATACGCAGTATTTT	CASSSTGGPSTDTQYF
TRBV13	TRBJ2-7	-	once	TGTGCCAGCAGCTCAGAGACAGGTGCGGGCGAGCAGTACTTC	CASSSETGAGEQYF
TRBV2	TRBJ1-6	TRBD1	-	TGTGCCAGCAGTACTCTACAGGGGAACTCACCCCTCCACTTT	CASSTLQGNSPLHF
TRBV28	TRBJ2-3	-	-	TGTGCCAGCAGTTTTGAACCGGGAGATACGCAGTATTTT	CASSFEPGDTQYF
TRBV10-3	TRBJ2-2	-	-	TGTGCCATCAGTGAGTCAAGGCGGGACGTCACCGGGGAGCTGTTTTTT	CAISESRRDVTGELFF
TRBV11-2	TRBJ2-7	-	-	TGTGCCAGCAGCTTATTGAGGGGGAATGGATACGAGCAGTACTTC	CASSLLRGNGYEQYF
TRBV18	TRBJ1-2	TRBD1	-	TGTGCCAGCTCATCCGACAGGGGGCTCCTCTATGGCTACACCTTC	CASSSDRGLLYGYTF
TRBV19	TRBJ2-5	TRBD1	-	TGTGCCAGTAGTAAAACCGGGACAGGGGGGGGTCTCCAAGAGACCCAGTACTTC	CASSKTGTGGGLQETQYF